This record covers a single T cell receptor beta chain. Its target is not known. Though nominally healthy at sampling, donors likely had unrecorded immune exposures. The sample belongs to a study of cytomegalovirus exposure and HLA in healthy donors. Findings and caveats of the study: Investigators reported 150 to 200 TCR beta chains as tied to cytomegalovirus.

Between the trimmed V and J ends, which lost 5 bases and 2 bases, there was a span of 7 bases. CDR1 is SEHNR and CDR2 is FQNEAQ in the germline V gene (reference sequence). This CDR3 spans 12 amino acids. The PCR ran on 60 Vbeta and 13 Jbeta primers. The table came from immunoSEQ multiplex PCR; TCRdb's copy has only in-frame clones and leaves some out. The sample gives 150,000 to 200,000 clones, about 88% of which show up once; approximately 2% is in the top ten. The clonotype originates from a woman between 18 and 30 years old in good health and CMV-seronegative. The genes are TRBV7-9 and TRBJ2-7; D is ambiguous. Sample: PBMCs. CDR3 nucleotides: TGTGCCAGCAGCCCCCATGCCTACGAGCAGTACTTC. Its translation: CASSPHAYEQYF.